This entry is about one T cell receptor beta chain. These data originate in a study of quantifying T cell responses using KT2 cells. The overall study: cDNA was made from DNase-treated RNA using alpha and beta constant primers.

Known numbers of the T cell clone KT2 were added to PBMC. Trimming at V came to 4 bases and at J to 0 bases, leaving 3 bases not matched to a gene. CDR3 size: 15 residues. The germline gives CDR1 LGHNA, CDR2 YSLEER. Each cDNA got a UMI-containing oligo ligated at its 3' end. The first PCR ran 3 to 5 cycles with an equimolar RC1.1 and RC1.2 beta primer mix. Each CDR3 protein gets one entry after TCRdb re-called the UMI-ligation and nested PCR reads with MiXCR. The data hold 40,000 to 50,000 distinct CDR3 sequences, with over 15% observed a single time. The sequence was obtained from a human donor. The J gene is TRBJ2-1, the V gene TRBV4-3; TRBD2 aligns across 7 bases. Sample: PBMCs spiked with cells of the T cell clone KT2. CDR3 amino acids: CASSPVAGSYNEQFF. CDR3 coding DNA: TGCGCCAGCAGCCCCGTAGCGGGCTCCTACAATGAGCAGTTCTTC.